These T cell receptor beta chains were read from a single sample in a study of blood T cell repertoires in COVID-19. Assay used: immunoSEQ multiplex PCR; TCRdb lists only in-frame clones, some missing. This table has just over 90,000 clones, 85% to 90% appearing once. Input material: peripheral blood. Every receptor here comes from a human donor with active COVID-19. The donor label of this sample is uncertain. Each CDR3 is given with its conserved first and last residue. The D gene is left open where the match is weak. The size entry is marked missing in some rows and otherwise reads once, few, many or a size class.

DNA | CDR3 | J | D | V | size
TGTGCCAGCAGCAAAGAGGGGCACTTCATGCAGTACCTAAACTATGGCTACACCTTC | CASSKEGHFMQYLNYGYTF | TRBJ1-2 | . | TRBV21-1 | once
TGTGCCAGCAGCCAGGGCACAAATAGCAATCAGCCCCAGCATTTT | CASSQGTNSNQPQHF | TRBJ1-5 | . | TRBV7-6 | .
TGTGCCTGGACCGGAGGCGTCGGCACCATATATTTT | CAWTGGVGTIYF | TRBJ1-3 | . | TRBV30 | .
TGTGCCAGCAGAACCTACAGGGGCAAGGGGGATGAGCAGTTCTTC | CASRTYRGKGDEQFF | TRBJ2-1 | TRBD1 | TRBV7-8 | .
TGTGCCAGCAGTCCGCAGGTTCCTGAAGCTTTCTTT | CASSPQVPEAFF | TRBJ1-1 | . | TRBV12-3/TRBV12-4 | .
TGTGCCAGCTCACCTAACCCCCCCCCGGCGGACATTCAGTACTTC | CASSPNPPPADIQYF | TRBJ2-4 | . | TRBV18 | .
TGCGCCAGCAGCTTGGCCGGGGGGGGCAATCAGCCCCAGCATTTT | CASSLAGGGNQPQHF | TRBJ1-5 | . | TRBV5-1 | .
TGTGCCAGCTCATCGGACAGAAGCTCCTACGAGCAGTACTTC | CASSSDRSSYEQYF | TRBJ2-7 | . | TRBV18 | .
TGTGCCAGCAGCGTACGGGACATCGCCGCAGAGACCCAGTACTTC | CASSVRDIAAETQYF | TRBJ2-5 | . | TRBV9 | .
TGTGCCAGCTCACCGGGGACAGCGGGAGAGTATGGCTACACCTTC | CASSPGTAGEYGYTF | TRBJ1-2 | TRBD1 | TRBV18 | .
TGTGCCAGCAGCTTAGACAGGCCGGGCGAGCAGTACTTC | CASSLDRPGEQYF | TRBJ2-7 | . | TRBV7-2 | .
TGCGCCAGCAGCTTGAGGGACAGGGGGTCCGGGAACACTGAAGCTTTCTTT | CASSLRDRGSGNTEAFF | TRBJ1-1 | TRBD1 | TRBV5-1 | .
TGTGCCAGCAGCTACATGGACACTGAAGCTTTCTTT | CASSYMDTEAFF | TRBJ1-1 | . | TRBV9 | .
TGTGCCAGCAGTCCTCAAACGGGGATGAACACTGAAGCTTTCTTT | CASSPQTGMNTEAFF | TRBJ1-1 | . | TRBV28 | .
TGTGCCAGCAGGGGGACAGAGATGAACACTGAAGCTTTCTTT | CASRGTEMNTEAFF | TRBJ1-1 | TRBD1 | TRBV3-1/TRBV3-2 | .
TGCGCCAGCAGACTGGGAACTTTAGCGGGGTCGAACCGGGGAGCTGTTTTT | CASRLGTLAGSNRGAVF | TRBJ2-2 | TRBD2 | TRBV5-1 | .
TGTGCCAGCAGCCAAGATACCAGGGTAAACTATAATTCACCCCTCCACTTT | CASSQDTRVNYNSPLHF | TRBJ1-6 | . | TRBV4-2 | .
TGTGCCAGCAGTAACCCCAGGTTGTTCGCGATGGTCGGCTACACCTTC | CASSNPRLFAMVGYTF | TRBJ1-2 | . | TRBV6-2/TRBV6-3 | .
TGTGCCAGCAGCTCTACAGGGGGCGACTACGAGCAGTACTTC | CASSSTGGDYEQYF | TRBJ2-7 | TRBD1 | TRBV5-4 | once
TGTGCCAGCAGCGCCCTTAGCGGGGCCCCCGGGGAGCTGTTTTTT | CASSALSGAPGELFF | TRBJ2-2 | TRBD2 | TRBV9 | .
TGCGCCAGCAGCTTGAGTGAGGGACAGGGGTATCATTCATCTAATGAAAAACTGTTTTTT | CASSLSEGQGYHSSNEKLFF | TRBJ1-4 | TRBD1 | TRBV5-1 | .
TGTGCCAGCAGTCCCGGACAGGGGGGAAACTATGGCTACACCTTC | CASSPGQGGNYGYTF | TRBJ1-2 | TRBD1 | TRBV27 | .